This T cell receptor beta chain was documented in a study of blood T cell repertoires in COVID-19. Study context: The samples span acute and convalescent COVID-19 from the United States, Italy and Spain. T cells, B-cell-depleted T cells, or PBMCs supplied cDNA or gDNA.

Original processing methods: Estimation of nucleated cell counts relied on the amplification of reference gene primers. Data came from immunoSEQ multiplex PCR; TCRdb stores just in-frame clones and leaves some out. The DNA gave D and trimming, while V, J and clone size come from that table. The table shows about 87,000 clones, with 60% to 80% occurring only once. This clone came up a few times. The CDR3 runs 16 residues. CDR1 is SGHNT, CDR2 YYREEE, per germline (reference sequence). V was pared by 0 bases and J by 4 bases, with 13 bases between. The chain links TRBV5-4 to TRBJ1-4; no reliable D call. The sequence came from a woman in her 50s with acute or convalescent COVID-19. The sequencing sample was made of peripheral blood. CDR3 sequence: CASSLGGPGFNEKLFF. CDR3 DNA: TGTGCCAGCAGCTTGGGGGGTCCGGGGTTTAATGAAAAACTGTTTTTT.